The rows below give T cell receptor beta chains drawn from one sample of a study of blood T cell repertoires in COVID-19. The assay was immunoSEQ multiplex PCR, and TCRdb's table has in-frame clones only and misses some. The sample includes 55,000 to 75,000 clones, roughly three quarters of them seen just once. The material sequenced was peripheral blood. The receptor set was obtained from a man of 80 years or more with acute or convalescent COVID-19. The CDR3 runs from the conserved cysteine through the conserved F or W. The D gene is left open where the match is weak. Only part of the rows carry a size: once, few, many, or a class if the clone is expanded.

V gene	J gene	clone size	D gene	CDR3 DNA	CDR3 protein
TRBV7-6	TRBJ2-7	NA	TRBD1	TGTGCCAGCAGCAAAAGGGGACAGGGGGGAGTCGAGCAGTACTTC	CASSKRGQGGVEQYF
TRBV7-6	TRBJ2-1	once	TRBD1	TGTGCCAGCCAGGGTAGGGGGCACAATGAGCAGTTCTTC	CASQGRGHNEQFF
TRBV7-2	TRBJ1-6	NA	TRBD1	TGTGCCAGCAGTCCAACAGGGGGCCCTTCACCCCTCCACTTT	CASSPTGGPSPLHF
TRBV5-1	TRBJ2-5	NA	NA	TGCGCCAGCAGCTTTGGGGGGAATAGGGAAGAGACCCAGTACTTC	CASSFGGNREETQYF
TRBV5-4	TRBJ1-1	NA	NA	TGTGCCAGCAGCCCTGACAGGCGGTTCACTGAAGCTTTCTTT	CASSPDRRFTEAFF
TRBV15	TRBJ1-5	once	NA	TGTGCCACCAGCATCGGGGGTCAGCCCCAGCATTTT	CATSIGGQPQHF
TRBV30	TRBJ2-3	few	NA	TGTGCCTGGAGTGCTAGGGACTTTTGGGATACGCAGTATTTT	CAWSARDFWDTQYF
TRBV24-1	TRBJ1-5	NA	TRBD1	TGTGCCACCAGGGGACAGGACAATCAGCCCCAGCATTTT	CATRGQDNQPQHF
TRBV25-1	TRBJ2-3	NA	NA	TGTGCCAGCAGTTTCCAGGGAACAGATACGCAGTATTTT	CASSFQGTDTQYF
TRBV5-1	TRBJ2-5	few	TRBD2	TGCGCCAGCAGCTCAAGCGGGAGCGAAGAGACCCAGTACTTC	CASSSSGSEETQYF
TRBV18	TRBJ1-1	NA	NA	TGTGCCAGCTCACCAAGTATTCCAGGGGAGAACACTGAAGCTTTCTTT	CASSPSIPGENTEAFF
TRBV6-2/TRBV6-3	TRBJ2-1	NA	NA	TGTGCCAGCAGTTCGCCCACTAGACGTCAGTTCTTC	CASSSPTRRQFF
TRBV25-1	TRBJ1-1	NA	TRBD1	TGTGCCAGCAGTGTACGGACAGGGCCCTTGAACACTGAAGCTTTCTTT	CASSVRTGPLNTEAFF
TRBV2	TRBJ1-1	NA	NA	TGTGCCAGCAGTGACTTGCGAGGCGTGGCTGAAGCTTTCTTT	CASSDLRGVAEAFF
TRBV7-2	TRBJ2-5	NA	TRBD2	TGTGCCAGCAGCTGGCCGGGACTAGCGGGGGGCTTGCAGACCCAGTACTTC	CASSWPGLAGGLQTQYF
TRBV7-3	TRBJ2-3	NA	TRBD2	TGTGCCAGCGGGGCTAGCGGAGAGGTCACAGATACGCAGTATTTT	CASGASGEVTDTQYF
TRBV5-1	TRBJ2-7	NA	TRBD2	TGCGCCAGCAGCCCTTTCTCCGGGAGGGTCGTGGAGCAGTACTTC	CASSPFSGRVVEQYF
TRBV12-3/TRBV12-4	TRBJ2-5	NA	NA	TGTGCCAGCAGACTTCAAGAGACCCAGTACTTC	CASRLQETQYF
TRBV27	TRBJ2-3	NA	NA	TGTGCCAGCAGTGTGCAACAGGGTACGCAGTATTTT	CASSVQQGTQYF
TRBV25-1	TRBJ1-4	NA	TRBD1	TGTGCCAGCAGCCAACCGGGACAGGGGAGAGAAAAACTGTTTTTT	CASSQPGQGREKLFF
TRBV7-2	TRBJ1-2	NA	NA	TGTGCCAGCAGCCAGGGCGGGGGCTTCAACTATGGCTACACCTTC	CASSQGGGFNYGYTF
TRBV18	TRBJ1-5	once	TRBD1	TGTGCCAGCTCTGGACAGGGAGGCCAGCCCCAGCATTTT	CASSGQGGQPQHF